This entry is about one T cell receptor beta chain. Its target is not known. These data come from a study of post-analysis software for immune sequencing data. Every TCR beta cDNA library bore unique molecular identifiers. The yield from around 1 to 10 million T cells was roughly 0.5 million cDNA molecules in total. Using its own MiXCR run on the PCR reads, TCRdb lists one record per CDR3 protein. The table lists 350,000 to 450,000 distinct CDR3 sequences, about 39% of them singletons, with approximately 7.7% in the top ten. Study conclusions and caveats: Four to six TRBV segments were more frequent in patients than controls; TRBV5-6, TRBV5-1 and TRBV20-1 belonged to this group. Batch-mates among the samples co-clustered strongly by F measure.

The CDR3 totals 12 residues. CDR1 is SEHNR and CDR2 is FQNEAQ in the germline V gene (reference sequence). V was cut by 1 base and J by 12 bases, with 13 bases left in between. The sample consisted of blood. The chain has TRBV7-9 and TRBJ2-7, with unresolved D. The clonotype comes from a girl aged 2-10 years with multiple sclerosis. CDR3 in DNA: TGTGCCAGCAGCTTAGAAGAAGTAGTGTCGTACTTC. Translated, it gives CASSLEEVVSYF.